These 29 T cell receptor beta chains originate from one sample sequenced in a study of cytomegalovirus exposure and HLA in healthy donors. Repertoires were generated with immunoSEQ multiplex PCR, while TCRdb's copy carries only in-frame clones and drops some. The sample shows about 64,000 clones, 90% to 95% of them seen only once. Sequencing was done on a sample of PBMCs. These receptors were collected from a woman younger than 30 in good health and CMV-seronegative.

This chain uses TRBV5-1 with TRBJ2-5; D is perhaps TRBD1 (6 bases). The CDR3 consists of 15 residues. Germline V CDR1 and CDR2: SGHRS, YFSETQ. Trimming shortened V by 3 bases and J by 1 base, and 13 bases separated the two germline ends. CDR3 DNA sequence: TGCGCCAGCAGCTCCACGACAGGACTCCAAGAGACCCAGTACTTC. Translation: CASSSTTGLQETQYF.

The CDR3 loop is CASSQDRAVEAFF. Written as DNA, the CDR3 is TGTGCCAGCAGCCAGGACAGGGCCGTTGAAGCTTTCTTT. The V and J genes are TRBV5-5 and TRBJ1-1; TRBD1 agrees at 8 bases. Germline values: CDR1 SGHKS, CDR2 YYEKEE (reference sequence). Trimming at V came to 4 bases and at J to 7 bases, leaving 6 bases not matched to a gene. The CDR3 spans 13 residues.

J is TRBJ1-6 and V is TRBV1. TRBV1 is recorded as a pseudogene. The CDR3 extends over 18 amino acids. This chain's CDR3 is CTSSQDWAGGDRNSPLHF. The CDR3 region has the DNA TGCACCAGCAGCCAAGATTGGGCGGGGGGGGACAGGAATTCACCCCTCCACTTT.

The chain carries TRBV25-1 and TRBJ1-5, with 9 bases that match TRBD1. The trim removed 4 bases at V and 0 bases at J, leaving 7 bases unmatched. This CDR3 has 17 residues. CDR1 and CDR2 (germline): MGHDK, SYGVNS. Here the CDR3 reads CASSAGQGIYSNQPQHF. CDR3 nucleotide sequence: TGTGCCAGCAGTGCTGGACAGGGGATTTATAGCAATCAGCCCCAGCATTTT.

J is TRBJ2-7 and V is TRBV4-2; 9 nucleotides match TRBD1. With 0 bases clipped from V and 5 bases from J, the junction kept 11 bases outside the gene matches. This CDR3 contains 17 residues. Germline lookup yields CDR1 LGHNA and CDR2 YNFKEQ. The CDR3 region is CASSQEIPGTGSDEQYF. CDR3 nucleotide sequence: TGTGCCAGCAGCCAAGAAATCCCCGGGACAGGGTCCGACGAGCAGTACTTC.

J is TRBJ2-3 and V is TRBV7-6; weak D call: TRBD1 (6 bases). V was cut by 5 bases and J by 3 bases, with 9 bases left in between. The germline CDR1 and CDR2 sequences are SGHVS and FNYEAQ. The CDR3 is 13 residues long. The CDR3 bases are TGTGCCAGCAGCAACAGGGAGACAGATACGCAGTATTTT. Protein: CASSNRETDTQYF.

This chain uses TRBV29-1 with TRBJ2-5; TRBD2 agrees at 10 bases. CDR1 is SQVTM and CDR2 is ANQGSEA in the germline V gene. The CDR3 extends over 15 amino acids. V dropped 4 bases and J dropped 0; count of bases not matched to a gene: 5. As DNA, the CDR3 is TGCAGCGTTGTCCCCACTAGCGGGAACCAAGAGACCCAGTACTTC. Its protein product is CSVVPTSGNQETQYF.

The chain is built from TRBV5-1 and TRBJ2-1; 7 nucleotides align to TRBD2. J was trimmed by 4 bases and V by 5 bases; bases with no gene match: 21. The CDR3 is made up of 19 amino acids. CDR1 is SGHRS and CDR2 is YFSETQ in the germline V gene. In nucleotides, the CDR3 is TGCGCCAGCAGGAGTTCGGGCCGGCCCGGGACTAAACTTTACAATGAGCAGTTCTTC. As protein: CASRSSGRPGTKLYNEQFF.

The chain has TRBV5-6 and TRBJ1-3; D is perhaps TRBD1 (5 bases). Deletions cut 7 bases from V and 0 bases from J, with 8 bases between. Germline loops: CDR1 SGHDT, CDR2 YYEEEE. The CDR3 runs 13 residues. CDR3 coding DNA: TGTGCCAGCGGCAGGGTCTCTGGAAACACCATATATTTT. Its translation: CASGRVSGNTIYF. The full variable domain, in which reference TRBV5-6 and TRBJ1-3 provide the parts outside the CDR3, is DAGVTQSPTHLIKTRGQQVTLRCSPKSGHDTVSWYQQALGQGPQFIFQYYEEEERQRGNFPDRFSGHQFPNYSSELNVNALLLGDSALYLCASGRVSGNTIYFGEGSWLTVV.

The V call is TRBV4-2, the J call TRBJ1-1, with a weak D call TRBD1 (6 bases). CDR3 size: 15 residues. The V and J ends lost 0 bases and 5 bases respectively, with 13 bases between them. Germline V CDR1 and CDR2: LGHNA, YNFKEQ. The CDR3: CASSQETVRGTEAFF. The CDR3 region has the DNA TGTGCCAGCAGCCAAGAAACTGTTAGGGGGACTGAAGCTTTCTTT.

Here the CDR3 DNA reads TGCGCCAGCAGTCGCGGACAGGACACTGAAGCTTTCTTT. It codes for CASSRGQDTEAFF. The rearrangement uses TRBV10-2 and TRBJ1-1, with TRBD1 identical over 7 bases. CDR1 and CDR2 from the germline V gene are WSHSY and SAAADI. Losses at the gene ends were 5 bases for V and 3 bases for J; bases not matched to a gene: 3. The CDR3 totals 13 residues.

The V and J genes are TRBV11-3 and TRBJ2-7; D not certain. V was cut by 5 bases and J by 7 bases, with 12 bases left in between. Looked up from germline, CDR1 is SGHNT and CDR2 is YENEEA. The CDR3 runs 12 residues. CDR3 coding DNA: TGTGCCAGCAGCCCCACGTACGGGGAGCAGTACTTC. Its translation: CASSPTYGEQYF.

The rearrangement uses TRBV28 and TRBJ2-7, with D possibly matching TRBD1 (5 bases). Germline V lookup: CDR1 MDHEN, CDR2 SYDVKM. The CDR3 sequence is 13 residues long. Trimming pared 4 bases from V and 3 bases from J, leaving 10 bases between. The chain's CDR3 is CASSSLDSYEQYF. For the CDR3, the DNA is TGTGCCAGCAGTTCCCTTGACAGCTACGAGCAGTACTTC.

This chain links TRBV5-5 with TRBJ2-7, with D perhaps TRBD1 (6 bases). The CDR3 is 15 residues long. CDR1 and CDR2 from the germline V gene are SGHKS and YYEKEE (reference sequence). V was cut by 3 bases and J by 0 bases, with 13 bases left in between. For the CDR3, the DNA is TGTGCCAGCAGCTATGGACAGCAGAGCTCCTACGAGCAGTACTTC. Translated: CASSYGQQSSYEQYF.

The chain links TRBV5-4 to TRBJ2-3, with D perhaps TRBD2 (6 bases). From germline, CDR1 is SGHNT and CDR2 YYREEE (reference sequence). The CDR3 has 13 residues. The CDR3 DNA is TGTGCGGCCCGGGACTCAATCGGAGATACGCAGTATTTT. Translating it yields CAARDSIGDTQYF.

The chain couples TRBV6-5 to TRBJ2-2; D not resolved. Trimming stripped 6 bases from V and 0 bases from J, with 5 bases between. This CDR3 contains 13 residues. Germline V gene sequence: CDR1 MNHEY, CDR2 SVGAGI. The CDR3 coding sequence is TGTGCCAGCAGATATACGAACACCGGGGAGCTGTTTTTT. Protein product: CASRYTNTGELFF.

V usage is TRBV9 and J usage is TRBJ2-5; perhaps TRBD2 as D (5 bases). The germline V and J ends were trimmed by 0 bases and 5 bases, with 14 bases remaining between them. CDR1 and CDR2 (germline): SGDLS, YYNGEE. The CDR3 consists of 15 residues. In DNA, the CDR3 is TGTGCCAGCAGCGTAGATAGCGCCGAGGGTGAGACCCAGTACTTC. Translating gives CASSVDSAEGETQYF. The full variable domain, in which reference TRBV9 and TRBJ2-5 provide the parts outside the CDR3, is DSGVTQTPKHLITATGQRVTLRCSPRSGDLSVYWYQQSLDQGLQFLIQYYNGEERAKGNILERFSAQQFPDLHSELNLSSLELGDSALYFCASSVDSAEGETQYFGPGTRLLVL.

In its sample, this clone was seen a few times. CDR3 bases: TGTGCCAGCAAAGCCGGGGACAGAGGTGGCTACACCTTC. Translation gives CASKAGDRGGYTF. The V and J genes are TRBV2 and TRBJ1-2, with 7 bases that match TRBD1. Germline CDR1 and CDR2: SNHLY and FYNNEI. This CDR3 is 13 amino acids long. V shed 7 bases, J shed 7 bases, and the junction held 9 bases outside the gene matches.

This clone was counted only a few times. The V call is TRBV7-8, the J call TRBJ1-2, with TRBD1 matching over 8 bases. The germline gives CDR1 SGHVS, CDR2 FQNEAQ. The CDR3 is 15 residues long. The J segment lost 8 bases and the V segment lost 4 bases, leaving 12 bases of the junction unmatched. The CDR3 bases are TGTGCCAGCAGCTCGCCCCAAAAGGACAGGGTGGGCTACACCTTC. Translated, it gives CASSSPQKDRVGYTF.

On this clone: Germline and junction disagree at one end, which may indicate a read error. This chain links TRBV4-2 with TRBJ2-7; 14 bases are shared with TRBD2. Germline assignment: CDR1 LGHNA and CDR2 YNFKEQ. This CDR3 contains 16 residues. CDR3 in DNA: TGTGCCAGCAGCCAAGAAGGGACTAGCGGGAGTAGTTTCTCTTCCTTC. Its protein product is CASSQEGTSGSSFSSF.

V and J are TRBV10-3 and TRBJ1-1; 7 bases are a match to TRBD1. Germline-derived CDR1 and CDR2 are ENHRY and SYGVKD. This CDR3 has 14 residues. V shed 6 bases and J 3 bases; nucleotides not matched to a gene: 7. CDR3 in DNA: TGTGCCATCAGGGAGGGGGCGCTGGACACTGAAGCTTTCTTT. Amino acids: CAIREGALDTEAFF.

The CDR3 DNA reads TGTGCCAGCAGCGTAGTGTCGGGGGGGGAGCAGTACTTC. It translates to CASSVVSGGEQYF. The chain couples TRBV9 to TRBJ2-7; TRBD2 aligns across 8 bases. This CDR3 has 13 amino acids. Germline V gene data show CDR1 as SGDLS and CDR2 as YYNGEE. The ends lost 0 bases at V and 7 bases at J; junction bases unmatched: 3.

The chain is built from TRBV27 and TRBJ1-2; 9 nucleotides match TRBD1. V dropped 5 bases and J dropped 0; count of bases not matched to a gene: 16. There are 19 residues in the CDR3. Per the germline V gene, CDR1 is MNHEY and CDR2 is SMNVEV (reference sequence). For the CDR3, the DNA is TGTGCCAGCAGTCTACCTCTCCGGGACAGGGCGATAACTAACTATGGCTACACCTTC. It codes for CASSLPLRDRAITNYGYTF.

The DNA for the CDR3 is TGCGCCAGCAGCCAAAGCCTGAGAGGGGAGACCCAGTACTTC. This sequence encodes CASSQSLRGETQYF. The V gene is TRBV4-1, the J gene TRBJ2-5; TRBD2 might be the D (5 bases). There are 14 residues in the CDR3. Germline V lookup: CDR1 MGHRA, CDR2 YSYEKL. V was pared by 2 bases and J by 5 bases, with 12 bases between.

V and J are TRBV5-1 and TRBJ1-2; 9 bases line up with TRBD1. Germline assignment: CDR1 SGHRS and CDR2 YFSETQ. The CDR3 length is 15 residues. With V trimmed by 0 bases and J by 7 bases, 7 bases remained unmatched. The CDR3 protein is CASSLEGRTGVGYTF. In nucleotides, the CDR3 is TGCGCCAGCAGCTTGGAGGGACGGACAGGGGTTGGCTACACCTTC. Full variable domain (remainder filled in from reference TRBV5-1 and TRBJ1-2): KAGVTQTPRYLIKTRGQQVTLSCSPISGHRSVSWYQQTPGQGLQFLFEYFSETQRNKGNFPGRFSGRQFSNSRSEMNVSTLELGDSALYLCASSLEGRTGVGYTFGSGTRLTVV.

This clone appeared a few times. This chain uses TRBV27 with TRBJ1-5, with 8 bases that match TRBD1. The trim removed 8 bases at V and 3 bases at J, leaving 9 bases unmatched. Germline V gene data show CDR1 as MNHEY and CDR2 as SMNVEV (reference sequence). This CDR3 comprises 15 residues. Here the CDR3 reads CASRGRGLDNQPQHF. The DNA of the CDR3 is TGTGCCAGCCGGGGCAGGGGGCTAGACAATCAGCCCCAGCATTTT.

A word on this clone: At one of its ends the junction is not consistent with the germline gene, which may arise from a read error. Written as DNA, the CDR3 is TGTGCCAGCAGTCCGGGGACAGGGAACCCTGAAGCTTTCTTT. Protein sequence: CASSPGTGNPEAFF. The chain is built from TRBV27 and TRBJ1-1, with TRBD1 matching 9 bases. From germline, CDR1 is MNHEY and CDR2 SMNVEV (reference sequence). This CDR3 contains 14 residues.

The V call is TRBV2, the J call TRBJ2-7; possible D gene TRBD1, 5 bases. Germline-derived CDR1 and CDR2 are SNHLY and FYNNEI. The ends were cut back, 2 bases at V and 6 bases at J, with 11 bases in the middle. This CDR3 is 13 amino acids long. CDR3 bases: TGTGCCAGCAGTGAAAGTCGAGACAGCGAGCAGTACTTC. This gives the protein CASSESRDSEQYF.

The chain combines TRBV6-1 with TRBJ1-2, with 8 bases identical to TRBD1. V lost 8 bases to trimming and J lost 8 bases; unmatched junction nucleotides: 13. The length of the CDR3 is 14 residues. CDR1 is MNHNS and CDR2 is SASEGT in the germline V gene. The CDR3 region is CASGLRTGSGGYTF. The CDR3 DNA reads TGTGCCAGCGGACTACGGACAGGGTCGGGCGGCTACACCTTC.